This TCR beta chain was identified during a study of Ad26.COV2.S vaccination and SARS-CoV-2 variants. Study details: Participants got Ad26.COV2.S intramuscularly, once or twice 56 days apart.

Treatment: roughly 18 received Ad26.COV2.S at low or high dose, single or two shots; about 5 received placebo; per-sample allocation not given. Sampling was performed 63 days after the first vaccine or placebo injection. Repertoires were generated with immunoSEQ multiplex PCR, while TCRdb's copy carries only in-frame clones and drops some. The repertoire holds some 340,000 clones, around four fifths seen once, with 2% to 2.5% in the top ten. V lost 5 bases and J lost 6; bases outside the gene matches: 2. The CDR3 runs to 15 residues. Germline V CDR1 and CDR2: SSHAT, FNYEAQ (reference sequence). The chain carries TRBV7-7 and TRBJ2-1; 15 positions agree with TRBD2. The specimen comprised peripheral blood, sampled in a trial of Ad26.COV2.S vaccine versus placebo. This TCR came from a person between 18 and 59 years old who received the Ad26.COV2.S COVID-19 vaccine or a placebo. CDR3 coding DNA: TGTGCCAGCAGCCTGGGACTAGCGGGGGGCAATGAGCAGTTCTTC. Amino acids: CASSLGLAGGNEQFF.